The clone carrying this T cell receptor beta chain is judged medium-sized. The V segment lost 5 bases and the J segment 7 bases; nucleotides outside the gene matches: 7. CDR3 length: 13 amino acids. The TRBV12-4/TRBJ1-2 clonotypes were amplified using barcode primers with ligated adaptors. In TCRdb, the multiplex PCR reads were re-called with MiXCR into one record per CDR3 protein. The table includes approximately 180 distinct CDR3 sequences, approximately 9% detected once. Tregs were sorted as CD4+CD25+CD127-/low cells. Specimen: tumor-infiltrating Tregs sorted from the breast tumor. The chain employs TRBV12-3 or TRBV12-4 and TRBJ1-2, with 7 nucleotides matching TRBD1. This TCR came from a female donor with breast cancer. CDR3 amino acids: CASSLDRAGGYTF. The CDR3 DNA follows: TGTGCCAGCAGTCTCGACAGGGCTGGTGGCTACACCTTC.